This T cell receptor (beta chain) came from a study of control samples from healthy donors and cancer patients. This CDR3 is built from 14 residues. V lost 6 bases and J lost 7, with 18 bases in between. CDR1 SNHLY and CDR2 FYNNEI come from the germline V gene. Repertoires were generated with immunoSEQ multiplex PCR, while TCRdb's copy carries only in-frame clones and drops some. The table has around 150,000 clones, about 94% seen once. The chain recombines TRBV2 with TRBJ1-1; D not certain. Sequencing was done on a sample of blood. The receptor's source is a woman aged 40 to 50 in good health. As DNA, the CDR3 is TGTGCCAGCAGGGACGGTCGTGGGGTAGATGAAGCTTTCTTT. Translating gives CASRDGRGVDEAFF.